This TCR beta chain comes out of a study of blood T cell repertoires in COVID-19. About the study: The United States, Italy and Spain provided the acute and convalescent COVID-19 samples. Sources were T cells, B-cell-depleted T cells, or PBMCs; the material itself was cDNA or gDNA.

The germline V and J ends were trimmed by 2 bases and 4 bases, with 13 bases remaining between them. Per germline, CDR1 SGHDT and CDR2 YYEEEE. The CDR3 has 16 residues. Generated by immunoSEQ multiplex PCR, the TCRdb table keeps only in-frame clones and is missing some. The sample carries some 330,000 clones, around 86% recorded once. Cohorts were determined from participant-reported clinical history. Sequencing input: PBMCs or T cells enriched from blood (not recorded which). The J gene is TRBJ2-6, the V gene TRBV5-6; TRBD1 is a possible D gene (6 bases). This sequence was found in a woman between 45 and 60 years old who had recovered from COVID-19. The CDR3 is CASSFLGANGANVLTF. In nucleotides, the CDR3 is TGTGCCAGCAGCTTCCTGGGGGCGAACGGGGCCAACGTCCTGACTTTC.